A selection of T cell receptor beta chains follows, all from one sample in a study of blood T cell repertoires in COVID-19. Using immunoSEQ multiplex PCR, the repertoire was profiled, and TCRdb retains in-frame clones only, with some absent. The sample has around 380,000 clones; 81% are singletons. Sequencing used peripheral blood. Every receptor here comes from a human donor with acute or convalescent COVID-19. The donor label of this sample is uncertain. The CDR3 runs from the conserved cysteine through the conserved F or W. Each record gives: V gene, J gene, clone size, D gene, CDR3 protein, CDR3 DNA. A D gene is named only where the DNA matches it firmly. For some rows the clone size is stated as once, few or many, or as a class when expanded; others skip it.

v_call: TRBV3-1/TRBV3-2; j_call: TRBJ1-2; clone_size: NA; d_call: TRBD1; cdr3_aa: CASSPGQGRGYTF; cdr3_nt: TGTGCCAGCAGCCCCGGACAGGGACGTGGCTACACCTTC
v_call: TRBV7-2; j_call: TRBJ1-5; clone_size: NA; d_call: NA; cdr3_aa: CASSPRTWNQPQHF; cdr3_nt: TGTGCCAGCAGCCCACGGACATGGAATCAGCCCCAGCATTTT
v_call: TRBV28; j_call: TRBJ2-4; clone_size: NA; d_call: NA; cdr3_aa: CASSPRRRESKNIQYF; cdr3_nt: TGTGCCAGCAGTCCCCGACGGAGGGAGTCCAAAAACATTCAGTACTTC
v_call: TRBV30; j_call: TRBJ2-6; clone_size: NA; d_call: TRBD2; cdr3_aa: CAWSAQGLFSGANVLTF; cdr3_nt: TGTGCCTGGAGTGCCCAGGGACTATTCTCTGGGGCCAACGTCCTGACTTTC
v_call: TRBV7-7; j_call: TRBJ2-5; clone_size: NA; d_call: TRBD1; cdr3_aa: CASSRDREETQYF; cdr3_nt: TGTGCCAGCAGCCGAGACAGGGAAGAGACCCAGTACTTC
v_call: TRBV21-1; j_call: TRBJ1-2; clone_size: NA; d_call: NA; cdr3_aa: CARLQGDDGYTF; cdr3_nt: TGTGCCAGATTACAGGGTGACGATGGCTACACCTTC
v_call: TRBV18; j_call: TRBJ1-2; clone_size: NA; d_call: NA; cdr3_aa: CASSIKGLNYGYTF; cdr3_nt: TGTGCCAGCTCCATAAAGGGACTTAACTATGGCTACACCTTC
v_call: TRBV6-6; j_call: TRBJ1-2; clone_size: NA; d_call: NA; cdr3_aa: CASSSLREGGYTF; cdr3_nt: TGTGCCAGCAGTTCCCTCAGGGAGGGCGGCTACACCTTC
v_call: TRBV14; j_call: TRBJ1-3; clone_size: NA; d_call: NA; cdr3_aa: CASSQEISYSGNTIYF; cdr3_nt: TGTGCCAGCAGCCAAGAAATTTCCTACTCTGGAAACACCATATATTTT
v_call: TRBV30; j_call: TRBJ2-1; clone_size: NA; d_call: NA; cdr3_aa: CAWTSRTNYNEQFF; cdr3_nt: TGTGCCTGGACCTCGAGGACAAACTACAATGAGCAGTTCTTC
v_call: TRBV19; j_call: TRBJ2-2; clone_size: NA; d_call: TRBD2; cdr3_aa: CASTIQRGPAGELFF; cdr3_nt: TGTGCCAGTACGATCCAGCGGGGTCCCGCCGGGGAGCTGTTTTTT
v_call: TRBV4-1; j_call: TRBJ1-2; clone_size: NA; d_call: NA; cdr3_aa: CASSQEINYGYTF; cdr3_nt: TGCGCCAGCAGCCAGGAGATTAACTATGGCTACACCTTC
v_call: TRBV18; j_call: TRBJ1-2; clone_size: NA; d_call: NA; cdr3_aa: CASSPATGYVDGYTF; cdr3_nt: TGTGCCAGCTCACCAGCCACAGGCTATGTAGATGGCTACACCTTC
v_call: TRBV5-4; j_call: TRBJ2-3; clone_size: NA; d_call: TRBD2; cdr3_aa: CASSGIAGVSTDTQYF; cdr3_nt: TGTGCCAGCAGCGGCATAGCGGGGGTGAGCACAGATACGCAGTATTTT
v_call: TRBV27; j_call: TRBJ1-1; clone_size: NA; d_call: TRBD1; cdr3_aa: CASSLKPGQGNTEAFF; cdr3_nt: TGTGCCAGCAGTTTGAAACCGGGACAGGGGAACACTGAAGCTTTCTTT
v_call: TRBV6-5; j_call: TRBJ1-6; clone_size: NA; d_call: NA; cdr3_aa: CASSFGGSPLHF; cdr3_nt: TGTGCCAGCAGTTTCGGGGGTTCACCCCTCCACTTT
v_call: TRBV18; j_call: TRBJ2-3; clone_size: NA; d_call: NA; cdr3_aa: CASSPTAKDTQYF; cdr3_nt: TGTGCCAGCTCACCGACAGCTAAAGATACGCAGTATTTT
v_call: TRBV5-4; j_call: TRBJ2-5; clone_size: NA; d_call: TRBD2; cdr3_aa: CASSIDGLAGAVETQYF; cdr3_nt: TGTGCCAGCAGCATCGACGGACTAGCGGGAGCGGTGGAGACCCAGTACTTC
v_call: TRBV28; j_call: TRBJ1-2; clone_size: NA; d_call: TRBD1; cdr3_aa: CASRPSTGGGGYTF; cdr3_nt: TGTGCCAGCAGGCCTTCAACAGGGGGCGGTGGCTACACCTTC
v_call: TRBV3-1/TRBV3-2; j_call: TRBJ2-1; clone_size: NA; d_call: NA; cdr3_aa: CASSQRDKDEQFF; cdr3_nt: TGTGCCAGCAGCCAGCGGGATAAGGATGAGCAGTTCTTC
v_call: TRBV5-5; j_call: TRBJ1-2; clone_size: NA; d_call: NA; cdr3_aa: CASSRLSGYTF; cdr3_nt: TGTGCCAGCAGCCGACTGTCGGGCTACACCTTC
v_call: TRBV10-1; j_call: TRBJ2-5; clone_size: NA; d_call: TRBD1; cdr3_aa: CASSDPGQGGQETQYF; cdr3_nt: TGCGCCAGCAGTGACCCAGGACAGGGTGGGCAAGAGACCCAGTACTTC
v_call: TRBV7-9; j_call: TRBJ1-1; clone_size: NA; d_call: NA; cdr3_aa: CASSQYHTEAFF; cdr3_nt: TGTGCCAGCAGCCAGTACCACACTGAAGCTTTCTTT
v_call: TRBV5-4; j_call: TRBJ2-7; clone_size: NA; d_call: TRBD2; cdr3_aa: CASSLGLAGFEQYF; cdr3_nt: TGTGCCAGCAGCCTGGGACTAGCGGGATTCGAGCAGTACTTC
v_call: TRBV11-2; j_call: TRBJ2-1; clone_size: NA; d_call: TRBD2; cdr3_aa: CASSSPRLASGRYYNEQFF; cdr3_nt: TGTGCCAGCAGCTCACCCCGTCTAGCTAGCGGGAGGTACTACAATGAGCAGTTCTTC
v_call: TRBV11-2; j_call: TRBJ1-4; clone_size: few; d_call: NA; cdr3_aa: CASSLFGGVTNEKLFF; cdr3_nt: TGTGCCAGCAGCTTATTTGGGGGGGTAACTAATGAAAAACTGTTTTTT
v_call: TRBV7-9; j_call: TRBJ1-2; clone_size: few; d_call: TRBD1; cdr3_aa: CASSSLGQGVAGYTF; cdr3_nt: TGTGCCAGCAGCTCCCTGGGACAGGGGGTGGCTGGCTACACCTTC
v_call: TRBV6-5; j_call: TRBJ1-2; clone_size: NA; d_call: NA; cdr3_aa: CASSYAGAPNYGYTF; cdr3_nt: TGTGCCAGCAGTTACGCGGGGGCGCCTAACTATGGCTACACCTTC
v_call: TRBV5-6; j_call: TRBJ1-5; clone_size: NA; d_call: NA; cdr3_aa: CASSKGRWDQPQHF; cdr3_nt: TGTGCCAGCAGCAAGGGGAGGTGGGACCAGCCCCAGCATTTT
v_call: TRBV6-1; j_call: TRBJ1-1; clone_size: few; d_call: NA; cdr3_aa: CASSEAWTVLGTEAFF; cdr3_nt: TGTGCCAGCAGTGAAGCTTGGACAGTTTTAGGCACTGAAGCTTTCTTT
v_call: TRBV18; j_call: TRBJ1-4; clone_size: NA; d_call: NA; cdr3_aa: CASSRSTGNEEKLFF; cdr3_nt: TGTGCCAGCTCACGATCAACAGGGAACGAGGAAAAACTGTTTTTT
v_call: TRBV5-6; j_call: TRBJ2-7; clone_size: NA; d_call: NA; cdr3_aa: CASSLGGNGAYEQYF; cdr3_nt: TGTGCCAGCAGCTTGGGAGGGAATGGTGCCTACGAGCAGTACTTC